This record concerns one TCR beta chain sequence. The antigen is unknown. The data originate from a study of cytomegalovirus exposure and HLA in healthy donors. Study-wide background: Among the 398 genotyped donors, just over 80% were placed in the Caucasian-associated ancestry cluster. Findings and caveats of the study: Per published reports, the classifier diagnosed cytomegalovirus status with high specificity and sensitivity. Links to common viral pathogens appeared, in a later analysis, for several of the most significant clusters. Earlier results showed most TCR beta V segments being productive about 90% or about 30% of the time.

PCR primers comprised 60 Vbeta and 13 Jbeta primers. The table came from immunoSEQ multiplex PCR; TCRdb's copy has only in-frame clones and leaves some out. The profile covers 300,000 or so clones, with approximately 85% appearing a single time and about 2% taken by the ten largest. This sequence originates from a woman in her 40s in good health and CMV-seropositive. Sequencing input: PBMCs.

The CDR3 DNA reads as TGTGCCAGCAGCTTAACTGGGACAGGGTCCTACGAGCAGTACTTC. Amino acids: CASSLTGTGSYEQYF. The chain links TRBV7-2 to TRBJ2-7; TRBD1 matches at 9 bases. Trimming removed 2 bases from V and 1 base from J; junction bases left unmatched: 3. The CDR3 is made up of 15 amino acids. Germline-derived CDR1 and CDR2 are SGHTA and FQGNSA.